This TCR beta chain derives from a study of Ad26.COV2.S vaccination and SARS-CoV-2 variants. Study-level findings and limits: Vaccinees reportedly had broad spike-specific CD8+ and CD4+ T cell responses. Total T cell responses may have been underestimated by the TCR breadth and depth analyses. Across vaccine and placebo recipients, the breadth of non-spike TCRs was similar.

A word on this clone: Its antigen is undetermined.

Between the trimmed V and J ends, which lost 7 bases and 0 bases, there was a span of 18 bases. CDR3 length: 15 residues. Germline lookup yields CDR1 SQVTM and CDR2 ANQGSEA. Noted treatment: about 20 received Ad26.COV2.S at low or high dose, single or two shots; 5 received placebo; per-sample allocation not given. Collection of samples fell on day 63 after the first vaccine or placebo injection. The donor's status was that of an adult aged 18-55 years in Boston. Clones were read by immunoSEQ multiplex PCR, and TCRdb kept only the in-frame ones, dropping some. This sample has roughly 300,000 clones, with approximately 86% found just once.

The clonotype originates from a person aged 18 to 65 who received the Ad26.COV2.S COVID-19 vaccine or a placebo. The gene calls are TRBV29-1 and TRBJ1-1, with a possible D match to TRBD1 (5 bases). This sample comprised peripheral blood, obtained in a trial of Ad26.COV2.S vaccine versus placebo. The CDR3 spells CSATLGQPVNTEAFF. The CDR3 nucleotides read TGCAGCGCCACATTAGGACAACCGGTGAACACTGAAGCTTTCTTT. The complete variable domain, with remaining parts taken from reference TRBV29-1 and TRBJ1-1, reads SAVISQKPSRDICQRGTSLTIQCQVDSQVTMMFWYRQQPGQSLTLIATANQGSEATYESGFVIDKFPISRPNLTFSTLTVSNMSPEDSSIYLCSATLGQPVNTEAFFGQGTRLTVV.